Included here is one T cell receptor beta chain sequence, with context. Its recognized antigen is unknown. No much larger clone is present one base from it, and per-base qualities are unavailable. At one collaborating source in Seattle, patients were enrolled during active infection and were followed longitudinally through the course of disease. Collaborating institutions collected whole blood in K2EDTA tubes following their own protocols. Collaborator samples were shipped for TCRbeta analysis as frozen whole blood, isolated PBMCs, or DNA extracted from either sample type. These data belong to a study of blood T cell repertoires in COVID-19 (dated by TCRdb to 2020 to 2021). For the wider study: Collaborator samples came from the United States, Italy and Spain and covered acute and convalescent phases of COVID-19. The material from the prospective study consisted of cDNA or gDNA derived from T cells, B-cell-depleted T cells, or PBMCs. The dataset comprised deeply sampled blood TCRbeta repertoires from subjects exposed to, actively infected with, or recovered from COVID-19. The repertoires were released in a freely available public database meant as a resource for research on the immune response to SARS-CoV-2. The samples were drawn from two sources: the first 160 participants of the ongoing ImmuneRACE study, and 950 to 1,500 subjects contributed by 6 global collaborators. The sample metadata nearly always contained a de-identified subject ID, COVID-19 status, age in years and sex. Where HLA class I and class II types were available, the types were taken from metadata supplied by the sample provider, not from assay-based typing. The paper as a whole reports these results and caveats: The amount of clinical and demographic metadata varied by source and participant and was provided uncurated.

TCRbeta CDR3 regions were amplified from genomic DNA by means of the immunoSEQ Assay, a bias-controlled multiplex PCR. On the study's bioinformatics: The number of nucleated cells in each sample was estimated from the amplification of reference gene primers within the assay. To quantify the absolute abundance of each unique TCRbeta CDR3 rearrangement, sequence reads were collapsed and filtered. Productive Simpson clonality was computed per sample as the square root of Simpson's diversity index over productive rearrangements. In its TCRdb copy, this immuneACCESS table keeps in-frame sequences only and misses some clones. Where compared with another copy, unresolved V genes explain less than half of these, and the others have no known cause. V and J calls and clone size are copied from that table; D and trimming were computed from the DNA. The table for this sample lists fewer than 200,000 clones; roughly 90% of them were counted only once. The ten biggest clones cover more than 4.5% of the sample.

From the germline V gene, CDR1 is SQVTM and CDR2 is ANQGSEA. The trim is 3 bases for V and 2 bases for J, with a gap of 13 bases between the germline ends. The CDR3 spans 14 residues, from the cysteine through the phenylalanine. The entry retains the CDR3 DNA only, 42 bases that are in frame from base 1. The origin of this receptor is a young man with COVID-19, enrolled during active disease. The chain was built from TRBV29-1 and TRBJ1-2; TRBD1 is a weak D gene call, 5 bases matching. The sample comprised peripheral blood. The DNA reads TGCAGCGTTGATAGCGGGGCTAGGAACTATGGCTACACCTTC. The encoded protein is CSVDSGARNYGYTF. The CDR3 plus the reference TRBV29-1 and TRBJ1-2 genes for the other parts give the full variable domain: SAVISQKPSRDICQRGTSLTIQCQVDSQVTMMFWYRQQPGQSLTLIATANQGSEATYESGFVIDKFPISRPNLTFSTLTVSNMSPEDSSIYLCSVDSGARNYGYTFGSGTRLTVV.